The T cell receptor beta chain described here comes from a study of cytomegalovirus exposure and HLA in healthy donors (dated by TCRdb to 2016 to 2017). Notes on the research overall: An earlier analysis of some 600 of the donors reported roughly 300 Gb of sequence data and around 120 million unique TCR beta sequences obtained from about 179 million T cells. Roughly 300 gigabases of sequencing data and around 80 million unique TCR sequences made up an early release that covered nearly 650 HLA-typed donors. Of the 350 to 400 genotyped donors, around 81% fell in the genetic ancestry cluster associated with self-reported Caucasian donors. The study was designed to test whether signatures of past pathogen exposure could be identified by cataloging public T cell receptors. Using immunosequencing, the study profiled T cell repertoires from 666 subjects and related those repertoires to cytomegalovirus serostatus. Along with the approximately 650-subject first cohort, a separate validation cohort of over a hundred different subjects was used. To predict cytomegalovirus infection status, the study combined high-throughput TCR immunosequencing, statistical association of individual TCRs with disease status, and machine learning. A later analysis re-analyzed previously published TCR beta repertoires from approximately 670 donors and added high-resolution HLA genotyping to study TCR occurrence patterns. Rather than drawing on any new phenotypic data, the later analysis identified candidate immune exposures from TCR beta sequences and the way those sequences occurred across donors. To decide whether each TCR beta V gene segment behaved as functional or pseudogenic, an earlier analysis of approximately 590 of the donors relied on high-throughput TCR beta sequencing. Alongside the repertoire data, information on donor age, sex, ethnicity and CMV serostatus was compiled. A later genetic analysis took genome-wide SNP genotypes for about 65% of the 666 donors and used that subset as a discovery cohort. All discovery cohort repertoires had been generated using a single sequencing platform. Both class I and class II loci were covered by HLA typing, at four-digit resolution. Typing coverage differed by locus: A, B, C, DRB1 and DQB1 were typed in roughly 629-640 donors, DQA1 in roughly 500, DPA1 in some 610, and DPB1 in approximately 450. About 5 DR-DQ haplotypes were handled as single units for association and clustering, since linkage in the cohort was strong. On average, 235,054 unique TCR beta nucleotide sequences were sequenced per donor among more than 350 genotyped donors of the cohort, with roughly 18% of those sequences being non-productive.

Here is what the overall study found, with its caveats: According to a later analysis, most CMV-associated TCR beta chains appeared to be HLA-restricted, and the HLA associations seemed to be driven largely by CMV exposure. CMV serostatus was the only immune exposure information available for the cohort. The 87-base-pair reads could not distinguish some IMGT-functional V segments, including TRBV6-2 and TRBV6-3, so those segments were excluded. Correlated functional status among segregating V segments might be attributable to linkage disequilibrium, but an unknown experimental factor could not be ruled out. In the study, around 150 TCR beta chains were listed as associated with cytomegalovirus. A further reported finding was that TCR beta sequences accurately predicted the HLA-A and HLA-B alleles for most subjects in the first cohort. Across donors, most TCR sequences were observed very rarely, whereas some public TCRs were present in many individuals. In a later analysis, HLA-associated TCR beta chains showed more clonal expansion and lower generation probabilities than non-associated chains that were equally common. Roughly uniform sequencing depth across donors was assumed in presence/absence analyses, although this assumption may not hold. HLA typing was unavailable for some donors at each locus, so association tests used only the typed subset. In vitro tests confirmed that a few of the cytomegalovirus-associated TCR beta chains recognize cytomegalovirus antigens. A cluster of highly shared sequence variants was judged likely to represent a technical artifact of the sequencing pipeline. An earlier analysis of approximately 600 of the donors showed that most TCR beta V segments appeared in productive rearrangements either about 87% or about 30% of the time, which broadly matched IMGT annotations. When HLA alleles, especially DR and DQ, strongly co-occurred, attributing TCR associations to individual alleles was difficult. A later analysis reported that several top co-occurrence clusters appeared linked to parvovirus B19, influenza, CMV and Epstein-Barr virus. Because counts were too low, seventeen rarely observed V segments, including chromosome 9 orphons, were excluded from the earlier analysis of 587 of the donors. The authors suggested that the approach could potentially be extended to other disease states and immunological phenotypes. A later genetic analysis reported fewer N-insertions in productive TCRs among donors in an Asian-associated ancestry cluster than the roughly 700-donor mean. According to a later analysis, TCR association rates differed among HLA loci, with DRB1 alleles showing the most associated TCRs and HLA-C alleles showing the fewest. V-gene and J-gene trimming of TCR beta chains was associated with a missense DCLRE1C variant in a later genetic analysis, and the association was replicated in an independent cohort. In both the original and validation cohorts, the classifier was reported to diagnose cytomegalovirus status with high specificity and sensitivity. Only TCR beta chains were sequenced in this cohort, and the absence of alpha or paired-chain data limited detectable features. A later analysis associated 16,951 TCR beta sequences with specific HLA alleles at a false discovery rate of 0.05.

The cohort comprised hundreds of healthy bone marrow donors. All cohort members were sampled while nominally healthy, although unrecorded immune exposures were likely present. The donor was CMV seropositive and was included in the group of 250 to 350 seropositive cohort members. Every donor gave a peripheral blood sample, and the peripheral blood mononuclear cells from that sample were used for TCR beta sequencing. The Qiagen DNeasy Blood Extraction Kit was used to extract genomic DNA from the blood cell samples. The V end gives up 0 bases and the J end 3 bases, leaving 5 bases in the junction not matched to a gene. CDR1 and CDR2 (SGHDT, YYEEEE) derive from the germline V gene. Counted from cysteine to phenylalanine, this CDR3 has 15 amino acids. Only CDR3 DNA is held: 45 bases, read in frame from base 1. The method behind the library was the immunoSEQ multiplex PCR assay. For the multiplex PCR, a mixture combining 60 forward primers for TCR Vbeta segments and 13 reverse primers for TCR Jbeta segments was used. A multiplex PCR assay on genomic DNA amplified the CDR3 region of rearranged TCR beta genes. Amplified TCR beta libraries were sequenced as 87-base-pair reads on the Illumina HiSeq System. On the authors' methods: Across the 700 or so repertoires, a later analysis counted 75 million to 90 million unique TCR beta chains, 9 million to 14 million of which were shared by at least two donors. To remove PCR and sequencing errors, raw reads were error-corrected and collapsed into unique sequences using a nearest-neighbor algorithm that merged closely related sequences. Alignment of CDR3 sequences to IMGT reference sequences was used to assign V, D and J gene segments. For a sequence to be retained, a match of at least six nucleotides to both a V gene segment and a J gene segment was required. A rearrangement counted as productive if the CDR3 had no stop codons and remained in frame with V and J, and every other rearrangement counted as non-productive. CDR3 was defined according to IMGT convention as the region running from the second conserved V-encoded cysteine to the conserved J-encoded phenylalanine. The earlier analysis of about 610 of the donors excluded sequences that lacked an unambiguous match to a single V gene segment. In an earlier analysis of approximately 610 of the donors, V segments were called functional above 56.7% productive rearrangements and were called segregating when the between-donor standard deviation exceeded 5%. A statistical classification framework was built to diagnose cytomegalovirus status from the catalog of TCR beta chain sequences. V and J gene assignment, in a later analysis, came from comparing TCR nucleotide sequences with IMGT/GENE-DB human TR gene sequences. A later analysis assigned CDR3 sequences and most-parsimonious VDJ recombination scenarios with the TCRdist pipeline. In a later analysis, every TCR beta chain was defined by the combination of its CDR3 amino acid sequence and its V-gene family, and reads without a unique V-gene family were dropped. To address suspected cross-contamination and a sequencing artifact, a later analysis removed under 600 highly shared, low-generation-probability nucleotide sequences. A later analysis calculated a clonal expansion index for each public chain from normalized within-repertoire ranks of inferred template counts. Generation probabilities in a later analysis came from a VDJ recombination model fitted to out-of-frame rearrangements, and those results were checked against IGoR. In a later analysis, hypergeometric tests were used to score TCR-TCR, TCR-HLA and TCR-CMV co-occurrence, with a repertoire-size bias correction applied to TCR pairs. A later analysis estimated false discovery rates by permuting HLA or CMV assignments 20 times. In a later analysis, co-occurring TCRs were grouped with DBSCAN, and TCRdist sequence similarity was added when clustering was performed within HLA-allele-positive subsets. For co-occurrence clustering, repertoires with fewer than 30,000 or more than 120,000 public chains were excluded, along with five or six repertoires with anomalous nucleotide sharing. TCRdb limited this immuneACCESS table to in-frame rearrangements with V and J called. A share of clones is missing; checked studies link under half to unresolved V genes, and the rest is unexplained. Clone size and V and J calls were adopted from that table, with D and trimming inferred from the DNA. This sample lists 120,000 to 150,000 clones; over 75% were detected once. Of the sample, 5.7% falls within the top ten clones.

To note about this clone: Its antigen remains unidentified. One base away there is no much larger clone; base qualities are not given.

This chain joins TRBV5-6 to TRBJ2-7, and 8 junction bases match TRBD1. This receptor was obtained from a man under 40 in good health and CMV-seropositive. The sample comprised PBMCs. The CDR3 has the sequence CASSLGGQGNYEQYF. Here is the DNA: TGTGCCAGCAGCTTGGGAGGACAGGGCAACTACGAGCAGTACTTC.